The 29 T cell receptor beta chains reported below all come from one sample, sequenced in a study of cytomegalovirus exposure and HLA in healthy donors. The study ran its PCR with 60 Vbeta and 13 Jbeta primers. Here immunoSEQ multiplex PCR was the method, and the copy in TCRdb shows in-frame clones only, minus some. The data contain around 100,000 clones, about 70% of them singletons. The specimen sequenced was PBMCs. The receptors here all came from a man aged 30-40 years in good health and CMV-seropositive.

The rearrangement uses TRBV27 and TRBJ2-1; possible D gene TRBD1, 5 bases. The CDR3 runs to 15 residues. In germline, CDR1 is MNHEY, CDR2 SMNVEV (reference sequence). V lost 3 bases and J lost 1, with 10 bases in between. The DNA for the CDR3 is TGTGCCAGCAGTTTGACAGTTCTTTCCTACAATGAGCAGTTCTTC. Residues: CASSLTVLSYNEQFF.

The chain joins TRBV6-6 to TRBJ1-5; D uncertain. Germline-derived CDR1 and CDR2 are MNHNY and SVGAGI (reference sequence). V lost 2 bases and J lost 7, with 9 bases in between. This CDR3 has 13 residues. Here the CDR3 reads CASSYIARQPQHF. The DNA of the CDR3 is TGTGCCAGCAGTTACATTGCGCGGCAGCCCCAGCATTTT.

V and J are TRBV5-4 and TRBJ1-4, with TRBD1 matching 7 bases. CDR1 and CDR2 (germline): SGHNT, YYREEE (reference sequence). The J segment lost 7 bases and the V segment lost 2 bases, leaving 5 bases of the junction unmatched. The CDR3 length is 14 residues. The DNA of the CDR3 is TGTGCCAGCAGCTTACAGGGGAGAAGTGAAAAACTGTTTTTT. It yields the protein CASSLQGRSEKLFF.

The V gene is TRBV27, the J gene TRBJ2-2; perhaps TRBD1 as D (6 bases). The germline V and J ends were trimmed by 2 bases and 7 bases, with 11 bases remaining between them. The germline CDR1 and CDR2 sequences are MNHEY and SMNVEV (reference sequence). The CDR3 covers 14 residues. The CDR3 region has the DNA TGTGCCAGCAGTTTAGCAGGGGAGAGCGGGGAGCTGTTTTTT. Protein sequence: CASSLAGESGELFF.

This chain joins TRBV10-1 and TRBJ1-3; TRBD1 matches 10 bases. Germline CDR1 WNHNN, CDR2 SYGVQD (reference sequence). V lost 6 bases, J lost 0 bases, and 14 bases stayed unmatched. This CDR3 is built from 19 residues. The CDR3 spells CASSRKGQGPRVSGNTIYF. In DNA form, the CDR3 reads TGCGCCAGCAGCCGGAAGGGACAGGGGCCCCGTGTCTCTGGAAACACCATATATTTT.

The chain has TRBV5-4 and TRBJ1-2; TRBD1 might be the D (6 bases). Trimming pared 2 bases from V and 4 bases from J, leaving 18 bases between. The CDR3 has 16 amino acids. Germline CDR1 and CDR2: SGHNT and YYREEE (reference sequence). CDR3 loop: CASSLVRGNVSYGYTF. The CDR3 DNA follows: TGTGCCAGCAGCTTAGTCAGGGGAAATGTTAGCTATGGCTACACCTTC.

The V call is TRBV9, the J call TRBJ2-3; 12 bases match TRBD2. The CDR3 is 18 residues long. Germline V CDR1 and CDR2: SGDLS, YYNGEE. V was clipped by 0 bases and J by 0 bases; unmatched bases: 5. In nucleotides, the CDR3 is TGTGCCAGCAGCGTAGAGGTCACTAGCGGGGGGAGCACAGATACGCAGTATTTT. Protein sequence: CASSVEVTSGGSTDTQYF.

The rearrangement links TRBV7-9 to TRBJ2-3; possibly TRBD1 for D (5 bases). Trimming shortened V by 0 bases and J by 5 bases, and 12 bases separated the two germline ends. CDR1 and CDR2 (germline): SEHNR, FQNEAQ (reference sequence). The CDR3 is 15 amino acids. The CDR3 nucleotides are TGTGCCAGCAGCTTAGCACCCTCAAGGGGAGATACGCAGTATTTT. This gives the protein CASSLAPSRGDTQYF.

The V call is TRBV27, the J call TRBJ2-7, with TRBD1 matching 7 bases. CDR1 MNHEY and CDR2 SMNVEV come from the germline V gene (reference sequence). V shed 6 bases and J 5 bases; nucleotides not matched to a gene: 13. CDR3 length equals 15 residues. In DNA, the CDR3 is TGTGCCAGCAGAAGAAGAGGCCGGGACAGCCACGAGCAGTACGTC. This codes for CASRRRGRDSHEQYV.

The chain carries TRBV7-2 and TRBJ2-1; weak D call: TRBD1 (5 bases). The germline V and J ends were trimmed by 7 bases and 4 bases, with 20 bases remaining between them. The CDR3 length is 16 residues. CDR1 and CDR2 (germline): SGHTA, FQGNSA. The CDR3 nucleotides read TGTGCCAGCATGGCAGGGTCGTTCGCTGGATACAATGAGCAGTTCTTC. Protein sequence: CASMAGSFAGYNEQFF. The full variable domain, with the rest looked up from reference TRBV7-2 and TRBJ2-1, is GAGVSQSPSNKVTEKGKDVELRCDPISGHTALYWYRQSLGQGLEFLIYFQGNSAPDKSGLPSDRFSAERTGGSVSTLTIQRTQQEDSAVYLCASMAGSFAGYNEQFFGPGTRLTVL.

CDR3 protein: CASTSGQGPFYGYTF. Written as DNA, the CDR3 is TGTGCCAGCACCTCCGGACAGGGGCCATTCTATGGCTACACCTTC. The chain uses TRBV6-5 and TRBJ1-2, with 9 nucleotides matching TRBD1. The CDR3 sequence is 15 residues long. Trimming took 7 bases from V and 4 from J; bases not matched to a gene: 10. Germline V gene sequence: CDR1 MNHEY, CDR2 SVGAGI.

The rearrangement uses TRBV7-3 and TRBJ2-7, with TRBD2 matching over 7 bases. CDR3 length equals 13 residues. The germline V gene encodes CDR1 SGHTA and CDR2 FQGTGA. V was pared by 4 bases and J by 3 bases, with 3 bases of the junction left unmatched. CDR3 DNA: TGTGCCAGCAGCTCAGGACTAGGCTACGAGCAGTACGTC. Encoded protein: CASSSGLGYEQYV.

The V gene is TRBV6-1, the J gene TRBJ1-2; D call uncertain. V was cut by 5 bases and J by 1 base, with 5 bases left in between. This CDR3 is 12 amino acids long. Per the germline V gene, CDR1 is MNHNS and CDR2 is SASEGT. The CDR3 region is CASSLLNYGYTF. The DNA of the CDR3 is TGTGCCAGCAGTCTCCTTAACTATGGCTACACCTTC.

This chain uses TRBV5-3 with TRBJ1-5; the D is unclear. TRBV5-3 is recorded as an ORF, its role being uncertain. Trimming shortened V by 5 bases and J by 9 bases, and 15 bases separated the two germline ends. This CDR3 spans 13 amino acids. In nucleotides, the CDR3 is TGTGCCAGAAGACCCGGGATGATTCGGCCCCAGCATTTT. Amino acids: CARRPGMIRPQHF.

The chain recombines TRBV7-6 with TRBJ1-6; D gene uncertain. This CDR3 has 14 residues. Looked up from germline, CDR1 is SGHVS and CDR2 is FNYEAQ. Deletions cut 1 base from V and 6 bases from J, with 7 bases between. This chain's CDR3 is CASSLGAANSPLHF. The CDR3, as DNA: TGTGCCAGCAGCTTAGGGGCCGCTAATTCACCCCTCCACTTT.

This chain uses TRBV10-3 with TRBJ1-2; 9 bases fit TRBD1. Germline V gene lookup returns CDR1 ENHRY and CDR2 SYGVKD. The CDR3 extends over 17 amino acids. The ends lost 5 bases at V and 8 bases at J; junction bases unmatched: 18. The CDR3 region is CAISTPGTGSKPGGYTF. The DNA for the CDR3 is TGTGCCATCAGTACTCCCGGGACAGGGTCGAAACCCGGAGGCTACACCTTC.

This chain joins TRBV27 and TRBJ2-1, with 12 positions matching TRBD1. This CDR3 comprises 14 residues. The germline V gene encodes CDR1 MNHEY and CDR2 SMNVEV (reference sequence). The V and J ends lost 3 bases and 9 bases, in that order; junction bases with no gene match: 3. In DNA form, the CDR3 reads TGTGCCAGCAGTTTCGGGACAGGGGGCAGTGAGCAGTTCTTC. Encoded protein: CASSFGTGGSEQFF.

This clone was recorded a few times. The chain uses TRBV5-6 and TRBJ2-1; 7 bases fit TRBD1. V shed 4 bases and J 8 bases; nucleotides not matched to a gene: 9. Germline lookup yields CDR1 SGHDT and CDR2 YYEEEE. The CDR3 sequence is 14 residues long. The CDR3 sequence: CASSGPGGGDEQFF. CDR3 coding DNA: TGTGCCAGCAGCGGGCCAGGGGGTGGCGATGAGCAGTTCTTC.

Comments on this clone: The junction differs from germline at one of its ends, possibly a read error. The gene calls are TRBV7-7 and TRBJ2-5, with D perhaps matching TRBD2 (7 bases). Germline assignment: CDR1 SSHAT and CDR2 FNYEAQ (reference sequence). The CDR3 is made up of 17 amino acids. In DNA form, the CDR3 reads TGTGCTAGCAGCTTTTCCCCGGTGGGGGGGCCGGGAGAGACCCAGTACTTC. Its protein is CASSFSPVGGPGETQYF.

This chain links TRBV4-3 with TRBJ2-1; D might be TRBD1 (5 bases). The CDR3 has 14 amino acids. V lost 0 bases to trimming and J lost 7 bases, with 10 bases between them. In germline, CDR1 is LGHNA, CDR2 YSLEER. This CDR3 is CASSQERRENEQFF. As DNA, the CDR3 is TGCGCCAGCAGCCAAGAGCGCAGGGAAAATGAGCAGTTCTTC.

This chain connects TRBV10-3 to TRBJ2-2; 15 nucleotides match TRBD2. Per the germline V gene, CDR1 is ENHRY and CDR2 is SYGVKD. CDR3 length: 16 residues. J was trimmed by 4 bases and V by 5 bases; bases with no gene match: 2. DNA for the CDR3: TGTGCCATCAGTCAGGGACTAGCGGGAGGCACCGGGGAGCTGTTTTTT. This translates into CAISQGLAGGTGELFF.

In regard to this clone: The junction departs from germline at one end; a sequencing error may be responsible. The chain uses TRBV7-7 and TRBJ2-2, with D perhaps TRBD2 (6 bases). This CDR3 contains 17 residues. The germline gives CDR1 SSHAT, CDR2 FNYEAQ (reference sequence). The DNA for the CDR3 is TGTGCTAGCAGCCCGGCCCGGGAGCGGGCGTCCACCGGGGAGCTGTTTTTT. Amino acid sequence: CASSPARERASTGELFF.

The genes are TRBV7-8 and TRBJ1-5; tentative D call: TRBD1 (6 bases). This CDR3 comprises 14 residues. The germline gives CDR1 SGHVS, CDR2 FQNEAQ. Trimming left V 5 bases short and J 7 bases short, with 15 bases between. The CDR3 protein is CASSQTGGDQPQHF. CDR3 bases: TGTGCCAGCAGCCAGACAGGTGGTGACCAGCCCCAGCATTTT.

The genes are TRBV9 and TRBJ2-5; 16 bases match TRBD2. V was clipped by 4 bases and J by 4 bases; unmatched bases: 7. Germline V CDR1 and CDR2: SGDLS, YYNGEE. This CDR3 is 17 amino acids long. CDR3 in amino acids: CASSSGTSGRDRETQYF. The DNA of the CDR3 is TGTGCCAGCAGCTCCGGGACTAGCGGGAGGGATCGAGAGACCCAGTACTTC.

The genes are TRBV2 and TRBJ2-1; 10 bases fit TRBD2. The CDR3 loop spans 16 amino acids. V shed 8 bases, J shed 6 bases, and the junction held 13 bases outside the gene matches. Germline assignment: CDR1 SNHLY and CDR2 FYNNEI. The CDR3 reads CASGRSSGSGINEQFF. In DNA form, the CDR3 reads TGTGCCAGCGGTCGGTCTAGCGGGAGTGGGATCAATGAGCAGTTCTTC.

This chain links TRBV11-2 with TRBJ1-6; D is ambiguous. The CDR3 is 14 amino acids. The V end lost 1 base, the J end lost 8 bases, and 9 bases lay between the germline ends. Germline values: CDR1 SGHAT, CDR2 FQNNGV. The DNA of the CDR3 is TGTGCCAGCAGCTTAGGAGGGAGGGATTCACCCCTCCACTTT. Translation gives CASSLGGRDSPLHF.

The chain combines TRBV18 with TRBJ1-2; 9 bases fit TRBD1. With 2 bases clipped from V and 7 bases from J, the junction kept 14 bases outside the gene matches. Germline CDR1 and CDR2: KGHSH and LQKENI. The CDR3 runs 17 residues. This CDR3 reads CASSPRTGEDSLSGYTF. The CDR3 DNA reads as TGTGCCAGCTCACCAAGGACAGGGGAGGATTCCCTATCTGGCTACACCTTC.

This chain links TRBV9 with TRBJ2-1, with TRBD2 as a possible D gene (7 bases). V lost 0 bases to trimming and J lost 16 bases, with 17 bases between them. Germline lookup yields CDR1 SGDLS and CDR2 YYNGEE. CDR3 length: 13 amino acids. The CDR3 nucleotides are TGTGCCAGCAGCGTAGAGGGAGGGGGAGGGCAATTCTTC. Encoded protein: CASSVEGGGGQFF.

The rearrangement links TRBV7-2 to TRBJ2-5; 15 nucleotides align to TRBD2. V was pared by 6 bases and J by 5 bases, with 7 bases of the junction left unmatched. CDR1 is SGHTA and CDR2 is FQGNSA in the germline V gene. The CDR3 extends over 16 amino acids. CDR3 coding DNA: TGTGCCAGCAGAACCGGGACTAGCGGGAGGCGGGAGACCCAGTACTTC. Amino acids: CASRTGTSGRRETQYF.